What follows describes a single T cell receptor (beta chain). TCRdb recomputed calls from the RT-PCR reads with MiXCR, one row per CDR3 protein. The table records about 540,000 distinct CDR3 sequences, roughly 25% of them present only once. This sample was included in a study of response to subunit inactivated influenza vaccine. The germline CDR1 and CDR2 sequences are MGHDK and SYGVNS. After removal of 6 bases from V and 9 bases from J, the junction contained 26 bases not matched to a gene. The CDR3 spans 21 residues. This sample was also put to use in a study of T cells expressing NK-cell markers. Per that study: With UMIs, 5'RACE template switching was used to make TCR beta cDNA.

Specimen: CD4+ T cells sorted from PBMCs, collected 12 days after vaccination. The rearrangement joins TRBV25-1 to TRBJ2-1; the match to TRBD2 covers 13 bases. This TCR came from a man in his fifties who received an inactivated influenza vaccine. The CDR3 DNA reads TGTGCCAGCAGACCCCAACCCGGGACTAGCGGGGAAGGAGGGGGTTGGGGTGAGCAGTTCTTC. Translating gives CASRPQPGTSGEGGGWGEQFF.